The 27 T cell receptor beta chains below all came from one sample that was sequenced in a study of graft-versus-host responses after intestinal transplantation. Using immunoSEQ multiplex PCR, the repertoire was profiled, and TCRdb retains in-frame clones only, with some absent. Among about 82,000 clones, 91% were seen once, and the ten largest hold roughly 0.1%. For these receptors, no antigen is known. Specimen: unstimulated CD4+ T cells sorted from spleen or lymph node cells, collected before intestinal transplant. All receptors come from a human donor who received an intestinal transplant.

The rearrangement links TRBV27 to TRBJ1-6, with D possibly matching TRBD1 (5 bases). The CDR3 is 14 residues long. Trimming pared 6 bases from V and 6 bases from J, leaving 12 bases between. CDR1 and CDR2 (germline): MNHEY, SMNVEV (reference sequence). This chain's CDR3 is CASSLREGNSPLHF. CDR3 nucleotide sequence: TGTGCCAGCAGCCTCAGGGAGGGTAATTCACCCCTCCACTTT.

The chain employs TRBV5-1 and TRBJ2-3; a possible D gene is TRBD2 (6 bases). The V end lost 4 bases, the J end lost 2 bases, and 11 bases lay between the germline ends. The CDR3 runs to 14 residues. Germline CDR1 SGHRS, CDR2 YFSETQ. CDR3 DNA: TGCGCCAGCAGCACTGGGGGGAACACAGATACGCAGTATTTT. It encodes CASSTGGNTDTQYF.

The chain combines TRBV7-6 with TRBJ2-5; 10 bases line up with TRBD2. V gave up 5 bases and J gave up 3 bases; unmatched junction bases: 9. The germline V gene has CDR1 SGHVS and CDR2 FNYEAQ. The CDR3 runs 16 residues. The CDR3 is CASSPRRGLAEETQYF. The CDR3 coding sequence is TGTGCCAGCAGCCCCCGCCGAGGACTAGCGGAAGAGACCCAGTACTTC.

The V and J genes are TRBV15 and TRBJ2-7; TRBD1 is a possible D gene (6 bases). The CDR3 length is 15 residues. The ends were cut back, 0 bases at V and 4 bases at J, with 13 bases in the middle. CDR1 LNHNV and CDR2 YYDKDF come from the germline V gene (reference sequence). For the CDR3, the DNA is TGTGCCACCAGCAGAGATCCGGGACAAAGTTACGAGCAGTACTTC. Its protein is CATSRDPGQSYEQYF.

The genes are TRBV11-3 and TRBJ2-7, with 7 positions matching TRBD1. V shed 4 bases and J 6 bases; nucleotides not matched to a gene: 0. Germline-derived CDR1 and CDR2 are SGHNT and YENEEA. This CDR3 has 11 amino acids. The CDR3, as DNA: TGTGCCAGCAGCTCAGGGGGCGAGCAGTACTTC. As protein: CASSSGGEQYF.

The CDR3 reads CASSPRGGEDTQYF. The CDR3 DNA reads TGTGCCAGCAGCCCAAGGGGGGGGGAAGATACGCAGTATTTT. The chain is built from TRBV11-2 and TRBJ2-3, with a possible D match to TRBD2 (7 bases). Germline lookup yields CDR1 SGHAT and CDR2 FQNNGV. The CDR3 extends over 14 amino acids. V gave up 5 bases and J gave up 5 bases, with 14 bases separating them.

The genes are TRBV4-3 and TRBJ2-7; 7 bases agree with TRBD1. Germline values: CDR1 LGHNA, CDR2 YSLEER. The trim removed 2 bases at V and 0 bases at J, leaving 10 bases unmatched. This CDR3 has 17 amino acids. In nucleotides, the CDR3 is TGCGCCAGCAGCCAATCGGGACCGACAGGGAGCTCCTACGAGCAGTACTTC. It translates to CASSQSGPTGSSYEQYF.

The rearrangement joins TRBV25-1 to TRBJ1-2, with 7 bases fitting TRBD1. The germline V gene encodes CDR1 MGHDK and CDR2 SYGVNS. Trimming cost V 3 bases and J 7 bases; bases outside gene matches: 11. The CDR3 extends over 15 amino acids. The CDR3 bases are TGTGCCAGCAGTGACTCCGGGACAGTTTTGGGTGGCTACACCTTC. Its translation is CASSDSGTVLGGYTF.

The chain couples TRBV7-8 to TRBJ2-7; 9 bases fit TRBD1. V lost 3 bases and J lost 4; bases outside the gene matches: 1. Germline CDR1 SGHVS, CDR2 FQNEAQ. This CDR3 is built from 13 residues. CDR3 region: CASSFGQGYEQYF. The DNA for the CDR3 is TGTGCCAGCAGCTTTGGACAGGGGTACGAGCAGTACTTC.

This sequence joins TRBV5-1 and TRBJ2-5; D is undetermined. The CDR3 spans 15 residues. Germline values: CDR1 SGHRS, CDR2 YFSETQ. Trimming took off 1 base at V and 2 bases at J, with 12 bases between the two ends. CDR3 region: CASSLTIAHQETQYF. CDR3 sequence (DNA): TGCGCCAGCAGCTTGACAATAGCCCATCAAGAGACCCAGTACTTC.

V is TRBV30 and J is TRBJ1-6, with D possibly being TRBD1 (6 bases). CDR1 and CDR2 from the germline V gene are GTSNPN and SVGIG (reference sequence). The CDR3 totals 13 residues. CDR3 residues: CGAHRADNSPLHF. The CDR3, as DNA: TGTGGGGCCCACAGGGCAGATAATTCACCCCTCCACTTT. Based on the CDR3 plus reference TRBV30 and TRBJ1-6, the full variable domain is SQTIHQWPATLVQPVGSPLSLECTVEGTSNPNLYWYRQAAGRGLQLLFYSVGIGQISSEVPQNLSASRPQDRQFILSSKKLLLSDSGFYLCGAHRADNSPLHFGNGTRLTVT.

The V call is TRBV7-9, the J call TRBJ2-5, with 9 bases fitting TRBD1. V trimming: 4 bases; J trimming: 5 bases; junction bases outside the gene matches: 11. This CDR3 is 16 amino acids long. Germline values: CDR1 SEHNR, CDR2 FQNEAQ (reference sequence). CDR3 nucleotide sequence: TGTGCCAGCAGCTATATCGTACAGGGGGCGAGGGAGACCCAGTACTTC. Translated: CASSYIVQGARETQYF.

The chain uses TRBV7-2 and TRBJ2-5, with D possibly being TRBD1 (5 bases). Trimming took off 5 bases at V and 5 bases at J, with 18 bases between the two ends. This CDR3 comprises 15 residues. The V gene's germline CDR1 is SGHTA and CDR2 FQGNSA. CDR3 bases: TGTGCCAGCAGCCCTGAAGGGGCGGCGTGGGAGACCCAGTACTTC. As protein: CASSPEGAAWETQYF.

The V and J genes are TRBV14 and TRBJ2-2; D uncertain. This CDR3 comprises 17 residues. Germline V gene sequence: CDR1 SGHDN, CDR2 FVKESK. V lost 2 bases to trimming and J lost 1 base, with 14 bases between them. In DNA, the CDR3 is TGTGCCAGCAGCCAATCCGAGACTTGGAAGAACACCGGGGAGCTGTTTTTT. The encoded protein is CASSQSETWKNTGELFF.

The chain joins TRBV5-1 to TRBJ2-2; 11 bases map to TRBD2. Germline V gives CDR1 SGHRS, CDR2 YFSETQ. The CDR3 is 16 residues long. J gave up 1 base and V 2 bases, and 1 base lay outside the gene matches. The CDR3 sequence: CASSFSGGENTGELFF. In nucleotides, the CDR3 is TGCGCCAGCAGCTTTAGCGGGGGGGAGAACACCGGGGAGCTGTTTTTT. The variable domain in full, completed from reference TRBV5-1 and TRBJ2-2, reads KAGVTQTPRYLIKTRGQQVTLSCSPISGHRSVSWYQQTPGQGLQFLFEYFSETQRNKGNFPGRFSGRQFSNSRSEMNVSTLELGDSALYLCASSFSGGENTGELFFGEGSRLTVL.

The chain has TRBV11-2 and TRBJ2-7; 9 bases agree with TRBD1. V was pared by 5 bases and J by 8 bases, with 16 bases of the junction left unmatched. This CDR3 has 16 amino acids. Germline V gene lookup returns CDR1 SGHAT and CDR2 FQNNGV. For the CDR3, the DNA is TGTGCCAGCAGCGCCTTAAAGGGGACAGGGCCCTTCAAGCAGTACTTC. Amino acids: CASSALKGTGPFKQYF.

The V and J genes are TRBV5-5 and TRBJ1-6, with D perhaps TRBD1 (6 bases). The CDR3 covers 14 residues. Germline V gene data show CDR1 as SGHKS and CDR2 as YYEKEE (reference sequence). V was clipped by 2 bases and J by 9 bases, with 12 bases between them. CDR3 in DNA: TGTGCCAGCAGCTTCCGGGACACTCCTTCACCCCTCCACTTT. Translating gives CASSFRDTPSPLHF.

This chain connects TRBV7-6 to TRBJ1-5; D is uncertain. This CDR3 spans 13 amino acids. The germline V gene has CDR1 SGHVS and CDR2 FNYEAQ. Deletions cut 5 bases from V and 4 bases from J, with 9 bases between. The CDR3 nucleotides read TGTGCCAGCAGCCAGACACCGAATCAGCCCCAGCATTTT. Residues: CASSQTPNQPQHF.

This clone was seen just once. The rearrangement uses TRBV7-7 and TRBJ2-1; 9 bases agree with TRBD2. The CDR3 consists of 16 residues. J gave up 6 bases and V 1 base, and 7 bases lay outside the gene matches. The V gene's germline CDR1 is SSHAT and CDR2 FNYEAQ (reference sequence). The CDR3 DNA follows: TGTGCCAGCAGCTTAGGAGGCGGGGGGGCCGGCAATGAGCAGTTCTTC. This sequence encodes CASSLGGGGAGNEQFF. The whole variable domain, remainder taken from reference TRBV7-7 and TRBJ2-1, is GAGVSQSPRYKVTKRGQDVTLRCDPISSHATLYWYQQALGQGPEFLTYFNYEAQPDKSGLPSDRFSAERPEGSISTLTIQRTEQRDSAMYRCASSLGGGGAGNEQFFGPGTRLTVL.

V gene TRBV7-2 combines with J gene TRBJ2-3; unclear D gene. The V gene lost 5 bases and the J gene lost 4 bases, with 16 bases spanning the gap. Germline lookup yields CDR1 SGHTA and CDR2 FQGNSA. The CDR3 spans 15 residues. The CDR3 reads CASSLQTGPADTQYF. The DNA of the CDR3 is TGTGCCAGCAGCCTCCAGACGGGTCCGGCAGATACGCAGTATTTT.

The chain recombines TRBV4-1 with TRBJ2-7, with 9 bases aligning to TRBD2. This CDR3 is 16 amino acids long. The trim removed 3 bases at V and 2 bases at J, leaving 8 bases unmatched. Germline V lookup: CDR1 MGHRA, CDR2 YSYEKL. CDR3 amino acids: CASSQDPGTSTYEQYF. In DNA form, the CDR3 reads TGCGCCAGCAGCCAGGACCCCGGGACTAGCACCTACGAGCAGTACTTC.

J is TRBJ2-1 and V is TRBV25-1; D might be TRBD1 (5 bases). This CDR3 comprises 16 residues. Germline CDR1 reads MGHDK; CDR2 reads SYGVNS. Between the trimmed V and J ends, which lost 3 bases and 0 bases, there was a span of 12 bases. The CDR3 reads CASSDLQVSSYNEQFF. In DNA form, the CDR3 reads TGTGCCAGCAGTGACCTACAGGTGAGCTCCTACAATGAGCAGTTCTTC.

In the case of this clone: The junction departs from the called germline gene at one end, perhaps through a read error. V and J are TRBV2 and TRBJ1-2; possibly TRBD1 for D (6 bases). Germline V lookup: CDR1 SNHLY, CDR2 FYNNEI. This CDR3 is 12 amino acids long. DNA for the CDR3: TGTGCCAGCAGTGTGCCGGGCGGGGGCTACATCTTC. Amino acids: CASSVPGGGYIF.

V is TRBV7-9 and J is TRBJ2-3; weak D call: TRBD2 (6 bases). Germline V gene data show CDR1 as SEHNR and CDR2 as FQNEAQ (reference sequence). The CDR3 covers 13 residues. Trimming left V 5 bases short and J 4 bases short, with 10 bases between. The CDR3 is CASSGTGADTQYF. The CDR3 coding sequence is TGTGCCAGCAGCGGAACGGGGGCAGATACGCAGTATTTT.

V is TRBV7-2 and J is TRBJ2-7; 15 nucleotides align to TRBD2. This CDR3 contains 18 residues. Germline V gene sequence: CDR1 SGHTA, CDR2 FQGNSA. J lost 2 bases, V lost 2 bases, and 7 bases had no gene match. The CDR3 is CASSLSPGLAGGPYEQYF. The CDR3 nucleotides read TGTGCCAGCAGCTTATCCCCGGGACTAGCGGGGGGACCCTACGAGCAGTACTTC.

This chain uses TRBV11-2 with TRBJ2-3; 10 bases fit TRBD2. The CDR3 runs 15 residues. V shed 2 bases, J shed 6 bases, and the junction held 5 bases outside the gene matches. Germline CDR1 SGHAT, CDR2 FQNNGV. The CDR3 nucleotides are TGTGCCAGCAGCTTATCTCTAGCGGGGGCCGATACGCAGTATTTT. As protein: CASSLSLAGADTQYF.

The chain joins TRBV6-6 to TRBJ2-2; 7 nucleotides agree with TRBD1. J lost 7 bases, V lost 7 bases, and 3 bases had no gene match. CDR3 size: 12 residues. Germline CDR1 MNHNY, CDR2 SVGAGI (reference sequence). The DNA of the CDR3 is TGTGCCAGCACCAGGGGGATCGGGGAGCTGTTTTTT. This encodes CASTRGIGELFF.